The clone carrying this TCR beta chain has a count of ten or more. The V segment lost 4 bases and the J segment 7 bases; nucleotides outside the gene matches: 15. The germline gives CDR1 MNHNS, CDR2 SASEGT. The CDR3 runs 16 residues. TCRdb reanalysed the 5' RACE reads using MiXCR and keeps one entry per CDR3 protein. The sample carries 140,000 to 150,000 distinct CDR3 sequences, more than 6.5% recorded once. The sample belongs to a study of T cells after yellow fever vaccination. V usage is TRBV6-1 and J usage is TRBJ2-7; 8 positions agree with TRBD1. Material: CD4+ T cells sorted from PBMCs, obtained 10 days after the yellow fever booster vaccination. This TCR was recovered from a man aged 25-45 years who received the YFV17D yellow fever vaccine. CDR3: CASSAAPGGAGQEQYF. In DNA form, the CDR3 reads TGTGCCAGCAGTGCAGCACCAGGGGGCGCAGGGCAGGAGCAGTACTTC.